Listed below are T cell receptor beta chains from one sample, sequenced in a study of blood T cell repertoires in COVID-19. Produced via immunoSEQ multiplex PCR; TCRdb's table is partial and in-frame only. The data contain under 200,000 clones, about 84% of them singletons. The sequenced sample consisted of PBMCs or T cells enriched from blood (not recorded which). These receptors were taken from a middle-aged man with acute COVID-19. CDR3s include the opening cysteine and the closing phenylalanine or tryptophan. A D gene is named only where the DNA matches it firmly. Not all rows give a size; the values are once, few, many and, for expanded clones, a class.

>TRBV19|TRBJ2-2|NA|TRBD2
CASRGGRAAGELFF
TGTGCCAGTAGAGGCGGGAGGGCGGCCGGGGAGCTGTTTTTT
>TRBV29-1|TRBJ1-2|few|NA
CSVSGTPGYTF
TGCAGCGTTTCCGGGACACCCGGCTACACCTTC
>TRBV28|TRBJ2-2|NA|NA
CASSFPGARGTGELFF
TGTGCCAGCAGTTTTCCCGGGGCGCGGGGCACCGGGGAGCTGTTTTTT
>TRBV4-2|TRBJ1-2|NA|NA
CASSQDWRDWGYYGYTF
TGTGCCAGCAGCCAAGATTGGCGGGATTGGGGGTACTATGGCTACACCTTC
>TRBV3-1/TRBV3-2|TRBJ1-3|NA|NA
CASSPDMSPGNTIYF
TGTGCCAGCAGCCCTGACATGTCTCCTGGAAACACCATATATTTT
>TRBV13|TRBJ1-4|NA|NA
CASSLAGGGSNEKLFF
TGTGCCAGCAGCTTAGCCGGAGGCGGTTCTAATGAAAAACTGTTTTTT
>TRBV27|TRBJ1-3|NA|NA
CASSRTSNPMLESGNTIYF
TGTGCCAGCAGTCGTACCTCGAACCCGATGCTCGAGTCTGGAAACACCATATATTTT
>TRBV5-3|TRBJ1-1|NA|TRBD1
CARSSTLRGQGEAFF
TGTGCCAGAAGCTCGACACTAAGAGGACAGGGAGAAGCTTTCTTT
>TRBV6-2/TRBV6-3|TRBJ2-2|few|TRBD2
CASSPKTSAGELFF
TGTGCCAGCAGTCCGAAGACTAGCGCCGGGGAGCTGTTTTTT
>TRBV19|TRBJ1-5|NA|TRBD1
CASTQGTAQSKYQPQHF
TGTGCCAGTACCCAAGGGACAGCACAGTCGAAATATCAGCCCCAGCATTTT
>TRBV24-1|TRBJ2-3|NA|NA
CATRGNSGVQDTQYF
TGTGCCACCCGGGGGAATAGCGGAGTTCAGGATACGCAGTATTTT
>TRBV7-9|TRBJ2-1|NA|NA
CASTEFAHEQFF
TGTGCCAGCACCGAATTTGCGCATGAGCAGTTCTTC
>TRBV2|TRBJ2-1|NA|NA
CASSGRVGEQFF
TGTGCCAGCAGTGGCAGGGTGGGTGAGCAGTTCTTC
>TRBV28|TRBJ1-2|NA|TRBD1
CASSLRQGSNYGYTF
TGTGCCAGCAGCCTTAGACAGGGATCTAACTATGGCTACACCTTC
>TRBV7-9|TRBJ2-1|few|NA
CASSLGGEENEQFF
TGTGCCAGCAGCTTAGGCGGAGAGGAAAATGAGCAGTTCTTC
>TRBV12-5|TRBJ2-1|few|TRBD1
CASGLTGGYNEQFF
TGTGCTAGTGGTTTGACAGGGGGTTACAATGAGCAGTTCTTC
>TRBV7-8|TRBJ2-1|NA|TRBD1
CASSSRDRVNEQFF
TGTGCCAGCAGCTCCCGCGACAGGGTCAATGAGCAGTTCTTC
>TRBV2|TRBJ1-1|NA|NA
CASSEDREGTEAFF
TGTGCCAGCAGTGAAGACAGGGAGGGCACTGAAGCTTTCTTT
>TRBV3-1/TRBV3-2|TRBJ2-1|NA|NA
CASSHSRGHEQFF
TGTGCCAGCAGCCACTCCAGGGGCCATGAGCAGTTCTTC
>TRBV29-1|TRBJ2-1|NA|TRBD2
CSVRGLAINEQFF
TGCAGCGTGAGGGGACTAGCGATAAATGAGCAGTTCTTC
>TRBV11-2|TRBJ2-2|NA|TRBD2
CASRGLAGTNTGELFF
TGTGCCAGCAGGGGACTAGCGGGGACGAACACCGGGGAGCTGTTTTTT
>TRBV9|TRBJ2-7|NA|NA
CASSPQVGPYEQYF
TGTGCCAGCAGCCCTCAGGTTGGGCCCTACGAGCAGTACTTC
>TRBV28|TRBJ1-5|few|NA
CASSSGQNHFQPQHF
TGTGCCAGCAGTTCCGGACAGAACCACTTTCAGCCCCAGCATTTT
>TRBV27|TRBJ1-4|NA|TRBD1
CASSLGQGYKLFF
TGTGCCAGCAGTTTAGGACAGGGGTACAAACTGTTTTTT
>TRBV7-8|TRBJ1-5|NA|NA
CASSRGNSNQPQHF
TGTGCCAGCAGCCGCGGGAATAGCAATCAGCCCCAGCATTTT
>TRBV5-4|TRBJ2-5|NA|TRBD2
CASSQAGLETQYF
TGTGCCAGCAGCCAAGCGGGGCTAGAGACCCAGTACTTC
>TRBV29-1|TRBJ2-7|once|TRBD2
CSVSIGAGAYEQYF
TGCAGCGTTAGTATTGGGGCGGGAGCCTACGAGCAGTACTTC
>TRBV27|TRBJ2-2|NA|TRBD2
CASSFGRATGELFF
TGTGCCAGCAGTTTCGGGAGGGCCACCGGGGAGCTGTTTTTT
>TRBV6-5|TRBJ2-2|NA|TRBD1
CASRDSNTGELFF
TGTGCCAGCCGGGACAGCAACACCGGGGAGCTGTTTTTT
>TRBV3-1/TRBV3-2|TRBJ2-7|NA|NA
CASSAIAGNHEQYF
TGTGCCAGCAGTGCTATTGCGGGAAATCACGAGCAGTACTTC
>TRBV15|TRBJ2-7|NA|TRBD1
CATSRVGTGLDEQYF
TGTGCCACCAGCAGAGTCGGGACAGGGCTCGACGAGCAGTACTTC
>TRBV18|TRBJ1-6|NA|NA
CASSPLRARVDSPLHF
TGTGCCAGCTCACCACTGCGGGCCCGGGTGGATTCACCCCTCCACTTT
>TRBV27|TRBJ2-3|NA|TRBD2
CASSLRAGGLTDTQYF
TGTGCCAGCAGTTTACGCGCGGGAGGGCTCACAGATACGCAGTATTTT
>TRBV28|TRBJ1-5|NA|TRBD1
CASTEDRAGQPQHF
TGTGCCAGCACCGAGGACAGGGCGGGTCAGCCCCAGCATTTT
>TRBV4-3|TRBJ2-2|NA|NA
CASSQNRFGELFF
TGCGCCAGCAGCCAAAACAGATTCGGGGAGCTGTTTTTT
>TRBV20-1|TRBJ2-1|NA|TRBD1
CSPSGQGIANEQFF
TGCAGTCCAAGTGGACAGGGGATAGCCAATGAGCAGTTCTTC
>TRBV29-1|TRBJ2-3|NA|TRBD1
CSVAGVDREFSDTQYF
TGCAGCGTTGCGGGAGTGGACAGGGAGTTCTCAGATACGCAGTATTTT
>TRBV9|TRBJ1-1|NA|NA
CASSPRTANTEAFF
TGTGCCAGCAGCCCCCGAACAGCGAACACTGAAGCTTTCTTT
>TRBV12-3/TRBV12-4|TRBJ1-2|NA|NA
CASRDMTNYGYTF
TGTGCCAGCCGGGACATGACAAACTATGGCTACACCTTC
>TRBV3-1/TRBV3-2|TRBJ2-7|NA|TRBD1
CASSLQGDYEQYF
TGTGCCAGCAGTCTTCAGGGGGACTACGAGCAGTACTTC
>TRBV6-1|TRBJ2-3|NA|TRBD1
CASSGSGTGFPDTQYF
TGTGCCAGCAGTGGATCCGGGACAGGGTTCCCAGATACGCAGTATTTT
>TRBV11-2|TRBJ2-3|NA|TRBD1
CASSSQGGRNTQYF
TGTGCCAGCAGCTCACAGGGGGGCCGCAATACGCAGTATTTT
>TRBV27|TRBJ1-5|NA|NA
CASSSSGGGGPQHF
TGTGCCAGCAGTTCCTCGGGGGGGGGAGGGCCCCAGCATTTT
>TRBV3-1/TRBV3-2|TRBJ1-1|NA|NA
CASRNRESTEAFF
TGTGCCAGCAGGAACAGGGAGAGCACTGAAGCTTTCTTT
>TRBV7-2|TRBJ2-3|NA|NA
CASGRGGGNTDTQYF
TGTGCCAGCGGTCGGGGCGGGGGCAACACAGATACGCAGTATTTT
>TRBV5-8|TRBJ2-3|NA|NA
CASSLGRVRATDTQYF
TGTGCCAGCAGTCTAGGCAGAGTCAGGGCAACAGATACGCAGTATTTT
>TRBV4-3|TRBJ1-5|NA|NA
CASSQGHHSNQPQHF
TGCGCCAGCAGCCAAGGGCACCATAGCAATCAGCCCCAGCATTTT
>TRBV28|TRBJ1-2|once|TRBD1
CASSPGGPNYGYTF
TGTGCCAGCAGTCCAGGGGGACCTAACTATGGCTACACCTTC
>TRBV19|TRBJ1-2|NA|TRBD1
CASSIPGQYYGYTF
TGTGCCAGTAGTATCCCGGGACAGTACTATGGCTACACCTTC
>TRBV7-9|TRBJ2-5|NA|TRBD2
CASSSKGLAGTETQYF
TGTGCCAGCAGCTCCAAGGGACTAGCGGGAACAGAGACCCAGTACTTC
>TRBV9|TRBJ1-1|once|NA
CASSVGGGGTEAFF
TGTGCCAGCAGCGTAGGGGGAGGGGGAACTGAAGCTTTCTTT
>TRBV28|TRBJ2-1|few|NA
CASSLAGLYYNEQFF
TGTGCCAGCAGTTTAGCGGGCCTATATTACAATGAGCAGTTCTTC
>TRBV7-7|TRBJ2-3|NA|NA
CASSFRPGADTQYF
TGTGCTAGCAGCTTCCGTCCAGGGGCGGATACGCAGTATTTT
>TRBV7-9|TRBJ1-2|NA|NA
CASSRSSGGANGYTF
TGTGCCAGCAGCCGTAGCTCGGGAGGGGCGAATGGCTACACCTTC
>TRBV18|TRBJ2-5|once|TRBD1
CASSPAGTVQETQYF
TGTGCCAGCTCACCGGCCGGGACAGTCCAAGAGACCCAGTACTTC
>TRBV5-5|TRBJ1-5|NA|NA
CASSLGGREDQPQHF
TGTGCCAGCAGCTTGGGTGGCAGGGAGGATCAGCCCCAGCATTTT
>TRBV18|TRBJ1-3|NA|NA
CASSPGDRTYSVDTIYF
TGTGCCAGCTCCCCGGGAGACAGAACTTACTCCGTCGACACCATATATTTT
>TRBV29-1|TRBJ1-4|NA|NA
CSVNSGLNEKLFF
TGCAGCGTGAATAGCGGATTAAATGAAAAACTGTTTTTT